This T cell receptor (beta chain) is drawn from a study of Graves' ophthalmopathy and Graves' hyperthyroidism. Germline CDR1 and CDR2: MNHEY and SVGEGT. The junction had 8 bases not matched to a gene; V was cut back by 2 bases and J by 4 bases. This CDR3 has 15 residues. As concerns this clonotype: Its specificity is not known.

Whole-study findings and limits: The authors also found most expanded thyroid clonotypes above 0.001 frequency in blood.

Orbital computed tomography, thyroid ultrasound, TRAb, serum thyroxine and clinical symptoms formed the basis of diagnosis. The PBMCs were taken from about 10 ml of fresh peripheral blood. RNA served as the template for amplifying TCR beta CDR3 regions. HTBI primers were employed in first-round RT-PCR, then a second-round multiplex PCR followed. TCRdb reprocessed the multiplex PCR reads with MiXCR, giving one entry per CDR3 protein. The sample records about 200,000 distinct CDR3 sequences, approximately 29% being singletons. The V call is TRBV6-2 or TRBV6-3, the J call TRBJ2-7; 7 bases align to TRBD1. Input material: peripheral blood. The sequence was collected from a man aged 45 to 65 with Graves' ophthalmopathy. The CDR3 loop is CASSYPRDSIYEQYF. In DNA, the CDR3 is TGTGCCAGCAGTTACCCTCGGGACAGTATTTACGAGCAGTACTTC.